The present TCR beta chain was sequenced within a study of T cells in localized non-small cell lung cancer. This clone appeared a single time. The antigen remains unidentified. V gave up 4 bases and J gave up 5 bases, with 15 bases separating them. Germline assignment: CDR1 SGHRS and CDR2 YFSETQ. CDR3 length: 14 amino acids. Study results and limitations: There was higher T cell clonality in uninvolved adjacent lung than in tumor, and it was highest there. Analysis by sequencing included only one tumor region, so heterogeneity remains possible. Those with higher blood T cell density had longer overall survival.

Clones were read by immunoSEQ multiplex PCR, and TCRdb kept only the in-frame ones, dropping some. The table has about 35,000 clones, 91% seen once. The chain carries TRBV5-1 and TRBJ1-1; no reliable D call. This sample comprised peripheral blood mononuclear cells, obtained before any cancer treatment. This TCR derives from a female donor of 60 years or more with stage II lung adenocarcinoma. CDR3 DNA: TGCGCCAGCAGCCTCACGACGACGGGGACTGAAGCTTTCTTT. Translating it yields CASSLTTTGTEAFF.